The 14 T cell receptor beta chains below were found in one sample sequenced in a study of blood T cells in healthy people across ages (dated by TCRdb to 2013 to 2016). The library was made by 5' RACE. The sequencer was an Illumina HiSeq 2500. The second PCR ran for roughly 7 to 12 cycles and used a J-beta primer mix along with a sample-barcoded 5' primer. In-frame beta chains were kept once TCRdb had trimmed the public reads at Q25 with fastp and called clones with MiXCR. Rows merge per CDR3 protein into single entries with the most common DNA and genes. Here the sample has 630,000 or so distinct CDR3 sequences; about 34% occur a single time. The top ten clones comprise 15% of the sample. Material: blood. The receptors come from an elderly woman in good health. Donor details come from another sample of the same person, matched by shared clones.

This sequence joins TRBV3-1 and TRBJ2-3; D possibly corresponds to TRBD2 (6 bases). The CDR3 length is 15 residues. The V gene's germline CDR1 is LGHDT and CDR2 YNNKEL (reference sequence). V lost 1 base and J 3 bases, leaving 11 bases between the germline ends. The CDR3 loop is CASSQGRGWTDTQYF. The CDR3 nucleotides are TGTGCCAGCAGCCAAGGGAGGGGTTGGACAGATACGCAGTATTTT.

The chain links TRBV20-1 to TRBJ2-5; 8 positions match TRBD1. The J segment lost 5 bases and the V segment lost 6 bases, leaving 11 bases of the junction unmatched. Germline-derived CDR1 and CDR2 are DFQATT and SNEGSKA (reference sequence). The CDR3 is 14 residues long. CDR3 nucleotides: TGCAGTGCCATCAACGCAGGGGGCGGGGAGACCCAGTACTTC. Translated: CSAINAGGGETQYF.

This clonotype was seen at least ten times. CDR3 amino acids: CASSPTGVSSGANVLTF. CDR3 in DNA: TGTGCCAGCAGCCCGACAGGGGTAAGCTCTGGGGCCAACGTCCTGACTTTC. The chain employs TRBV4-2 and TRBJ2-6, with TRBD1 identical over 8 bases. The length of the CDR3 is 17 residues. Germline V gene data show CDR1 as LGHNA and CDR2 as YNFKEQ. The ends lost 4 bases at V and 0 bases at J; junction bases unmatched: 5.

For this clonotype: This clone may be a read error of a much larger clone one base away. The V gene is TRBV5-6, the J gene TRBJ2-1, with D perhaps TRBD1 (5 bases). This CDR3 is built from 13 residues. The germline gives CDR1 SGHDT, CDR2 YYEEEE. The CDR3 spells CVSAVWGRNEQFF. DNA for the CDR3: TGTGTCAGCGCTGTTTGGGGCCGAAATGAGCAGTTCTTC.

The rearrangement joins TRBV2 to TRBJ2-2; 9 bases map to TRBD2. The CDR3 runs to 16 residues. Trimming at V came to 5 bases and at J to 7 bases, leaving 11 bases not matched to a gene. The germline CDR1 and CDR2 sequences are SNHLY and FYNNEI. The CDR3 bases are TGTGCCAGCAGTCTCTCTCCTAGCGGGGCGGGCGGGGAGCTGTTTTTT. This encodes CASSLSPSGAGGELFF.

The V call is TRBV2, the J call TRBJ2-1; TRBD2 is a possible D gene (6 bases). Per germline, CDR1 SNHLY and CDR2 FYNNEI. The CDR3 extends over 15 amino acids. The V end lost 4 bases, the J end lost 0 bases, and 10 bases lay between the germline ends. Here the CDR3 reads CASSVGGASYNEQFF. The CDR3 DNA reads TGTGCCAGCAGTGTGGGGGGAGCCTCCTACAATGAGCAGTTCTTC.

The table lists this clonotype with a few counts. The CDR3 here is CSALRGSSYNEQFF. CDR3 nucleotides: TGCAGTGCTTTACGGGGGAGCTCCTACAATGAGCAGTTCTTC. V and J are TRBV20-1 and TRBJ2-1, with a weak D call TRBD2 (6 bases). Trimming left V 5 bases short and J 0 bases short, with 11 bases between. Germline V gives CDR1 DFQATT, CDR2 SNEGSKA (reference sequence). This CDR3 spans 14 amino acids.

Note on this clonotype: One junction end disagrees with the germline gene, perhaps due to a read error. This sequence joins TRBV11-1 and TRBJ2-3; tentative D call: TRBD1 (7 bases). Germline V gene sequence: CDR1 SGHAT, CDR2 FQDESV (reference sequence). The CDR3 has 17 residues. The CDR3 DNA reads as TGTGCCAGCAGCCCTCAGGGGGGCCCCTTTAGGCAAGATACGCAGTGTTTT. Its protein product is CASSPQGGPFRQDTQCF.

This clonotype showed up many times. In nucleotides, the CDR3 is TGTGCCAGCAGACAGGAAGCCTACGAGCAGTACTTC. Amino acid sequence: CASRQEAYEQYF. This chain connects TRBV3-1 to TRBJ2-7; D is perhaps TRBD1 (5 bases). Germline assignment: CDR1 LGHDT and CDR2 YNNKEL (reference sequence). The CDR3 sequence is 12 residues long. Trimming left V 6 bases short and J 2 bases short, with 8 bases between.

This clonotype was seen many times. The V gene is TRBV10-3, the J gene TRBJ1-1; D might be TRBD1 (5 bases). Germline-derived CDR1 and CDR2 are ENHRY and SYGVKD. The CDR3 is made up of 15 amino acids. Trimming took off 5 bases at V and 5 bases at J, with 18 bases between the two ends. CDR3 amino acids: CAISSRGPARTEAFF. CDR3 in DNA: TGTGCCATCAGTTCGAGGGGCCCCGCGAGGACTGAAGCTTTCTTT.

V usage is TRBV6-5 and J usage is TRBJ2-7; 11 bases agree with TRBD1. V trimming: 5 bases; J trimming: 7 bases; junction bases outside the gene matches: 10. CDR1 and CDR2 from the germline V gene are MNHEY and SVGAGI. This CDR3 contains 15 residues. The CDR3 sequence: CASSQGTGGTWEQYF. CDR3 nucleotide sequence: TGTGCCAGCAGTCAAGGGACAGGGGGTACTTGGGAGCAGTACTTC.

The genes are TRBV5-1 and TRBJ2-7; D gene unclear. The end of the DNA fits TRBJ2-5 better, so the J call may be wrong. There are 16 residues in the CDR3. The germline CDR1 and CDR2 sequences are SGHRS and YFSETQ. The DNA of the CDR3 is TGCGCCAGCAGCTTGGGTGGGTCCAGGCTCCAAGAGACCCAGTACTTC. Translated, it gives CASSLGGSRLQETQYF.

In its sample, this clonotype was seen many times. The V gene is TRBV5-1, the J gene TRBJ2-7; 9 bases map to TRBD2. The CDR3 totals 14 residues. Germline values: CDR1 SGHRS, CDR2 YFSETQ. The ends lost 0 bases at V and 5 bases at J; junction bases unmatched: 3. The CDR3 protein is CASSLGLAVDEQYF. For the CDR3, the DNA is TGCGCCAGCAGCTTGGGACTAGCGGTCGACGAGCAGTACTTC.

This clonotype has just a few counts. This chain uses TRBV6-5 with TRBJ1-1; 7 bases match TRBD1. Trimming removed 4 bases from V and 7 bases from J; junction bases left unmatched: 6. The V gene's germline CDR1 is MNHEY and CDR2 SVGAGI. The CDR3 is 13 residues long. This CDR3 reads CASSWAGGFEAFF. In DNA form, the CDR3 reads TGTGCCAGCAGTTGGGCAGGGGGATTTGAAGCTTTCTTT.